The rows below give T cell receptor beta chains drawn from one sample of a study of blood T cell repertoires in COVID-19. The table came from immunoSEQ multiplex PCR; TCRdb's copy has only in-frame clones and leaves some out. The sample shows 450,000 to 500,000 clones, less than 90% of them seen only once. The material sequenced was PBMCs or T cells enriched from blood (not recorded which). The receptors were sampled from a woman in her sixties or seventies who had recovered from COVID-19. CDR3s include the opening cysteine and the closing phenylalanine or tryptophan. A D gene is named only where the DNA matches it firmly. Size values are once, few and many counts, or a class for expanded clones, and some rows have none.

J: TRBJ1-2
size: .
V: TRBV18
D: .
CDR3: CASSPDEGYGYTF
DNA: TGTGCCAGCTCGCCCGATGAGGGCTATGGCTACACCTTC

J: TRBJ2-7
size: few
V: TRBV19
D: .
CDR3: CASSILTGYEQYF
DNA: TGTGCCAGTAGTATCCTCACAGGCTACGAGCAGTACTTC

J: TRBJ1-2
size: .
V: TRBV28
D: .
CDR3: CASSLPGVARSGYTF
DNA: TGTGCCAGCAGCCTCCCCGGGGTAGCCCGGAGCGGCTACACCTTC

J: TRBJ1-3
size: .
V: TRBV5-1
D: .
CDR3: CASSLGHSGNTIYF
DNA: TGCGCCAGCAGCTTGGGACACTCTGGAAACACCATATATTTT

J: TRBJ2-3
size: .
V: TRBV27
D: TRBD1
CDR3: CASRDGQGITDTQYF
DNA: TGTGCCAGCAGGGATGGACAGGGGATCACAGATACGCAGTATTTT

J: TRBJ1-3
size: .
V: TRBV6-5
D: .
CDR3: CASRNRVGNTIYF
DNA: TGTGCCAGCAGGAACAGGGTGGGAAACACCATATATTTT

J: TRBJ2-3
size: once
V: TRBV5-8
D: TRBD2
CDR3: CASSVPGTRVTDTQYF
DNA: TGTGCCAGCAGCGTCCCCGGGACTAGAGTCACAGATACGCAGTATTTT

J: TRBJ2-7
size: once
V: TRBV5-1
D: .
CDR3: CASSFLDRSYEQYF
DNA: TGCGCCAGCAGCTTCTTGGACAGAAGTTACGAGCAGTACTTC

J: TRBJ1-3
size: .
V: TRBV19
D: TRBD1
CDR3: CASSIAWTGGNTIYF
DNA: TGTGCCAGTAGTATCGCCTGGACAGGGGGAAACACCATATATTTT

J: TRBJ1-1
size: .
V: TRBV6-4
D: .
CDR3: CASHYINTEAFF
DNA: TGTGCCAGCCATTACATAAACACTGAAGCTTTCTTT

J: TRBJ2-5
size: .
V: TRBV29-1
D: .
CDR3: CSVDRGGRETQYF
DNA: TGCAGCGTGGACCGCGGGGGCCGAGAGACCCAGTACTTC

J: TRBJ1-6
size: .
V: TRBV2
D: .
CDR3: CASSAPPNSPLHF
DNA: TGTGCCAGCAGCGCGCCCCCCAATTCACCCCTCCACTTT

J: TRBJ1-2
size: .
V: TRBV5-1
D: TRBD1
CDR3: CASSLAPGQGPDGYTF
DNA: TGCGCCAGCAGCTTGGCCCCGGGACAGGGACCCGATGGCTACACCTTC

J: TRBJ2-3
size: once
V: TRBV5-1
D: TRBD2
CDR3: CASSPISGGDTDTQYF
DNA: TGCGCCAGCAGCCCAATAAGCGGGGGGGACACAGATACGCAGTATTTT

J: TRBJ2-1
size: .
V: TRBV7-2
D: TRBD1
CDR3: CASSLMVGQAYNEQFF
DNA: TGTGCCAGCAGCTTAATGGTAGGACAGGCCTACAATGAGCAGTTCTTC

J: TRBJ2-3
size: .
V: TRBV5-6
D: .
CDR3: CASSFNQGRGLHTDTQYF
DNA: TGTGCCAGCAGCTTCAACCAGGGACGGGGGTTACACACAGATACGCAGTATTTT

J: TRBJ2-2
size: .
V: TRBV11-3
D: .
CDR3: CASSLGRAGETGELFF
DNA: TGTGCCAGCAGCTTAGGCCGGGCAGGGGAAACCGGGGAGCTGTTTTTT

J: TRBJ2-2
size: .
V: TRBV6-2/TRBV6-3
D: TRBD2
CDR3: CASIPWGGGTGELFF
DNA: TGTGCCAGCATCCCTTGGGGGGGTGGCACCGGGGAGCTGTTTTTT

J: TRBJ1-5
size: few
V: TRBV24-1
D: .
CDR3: CATSDLNQPQHF
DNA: TGTGCCACCAGTGACCTGAATCAGCCCCAGCATTTT

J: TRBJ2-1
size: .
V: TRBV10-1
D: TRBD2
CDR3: CASGTSGGEQFF
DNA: TGCGCCAGCGGGACTAGCGGGGGGGAGCAGTTCTTC

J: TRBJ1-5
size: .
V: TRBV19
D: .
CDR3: CASSRDSLSNQPQHF
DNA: TGTGCCAGTAGTAGAGACAGTCTCAGCAATCAGCCCCAGCATTTT

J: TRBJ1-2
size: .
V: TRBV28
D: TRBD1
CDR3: CASSPAGTGGLYGYTF
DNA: TGTGCCAGCAGTCCCGCTGGGACAGGGGGCCTCTATGGCTACACCTTC

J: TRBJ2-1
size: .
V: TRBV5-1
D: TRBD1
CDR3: CASSASGTGFINEQFF
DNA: TGCGCCAGCAGCGCCTCCGGGACAGGGTTTATCAATGAGCAGTTCTTC

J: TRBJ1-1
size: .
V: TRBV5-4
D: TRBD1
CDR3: CASSSPGQMNTEAFF
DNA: TGTGCCAGCAGCTCGCCGGGACAGATGAACACTGAAGCTTTCTTT

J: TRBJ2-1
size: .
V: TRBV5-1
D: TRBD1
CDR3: CASSLVGTGAYSYNEQFF
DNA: TGCGCCAGCAGCTTGGTTGGGACAGGGGCCTACTCCTACAATGAGCAGTTCTTC

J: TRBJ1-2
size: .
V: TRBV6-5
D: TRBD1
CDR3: CASSEGARYGYTF
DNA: TGTGCCAGCAGCGAGGGGGCGAGGTATGGCTACACCTTC

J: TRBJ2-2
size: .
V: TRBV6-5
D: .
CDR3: CASSVQGNTGELFF
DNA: TGTGCCAGCAGCGTACAGGGAAACACCGGGGAGCTGTTTTTT

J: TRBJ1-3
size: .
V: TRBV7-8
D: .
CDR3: CASSIRDSGNTIYF
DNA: TGTGCCAGCAGCATCCGGGACTCTGGAAACACCATATATTTT

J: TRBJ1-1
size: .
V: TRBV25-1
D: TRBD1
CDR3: CASSVGTGGAHTEAFF
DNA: TGTGCCAGCAGTGTTGGGACAGGGGGCGCCCACACTGAAGCTTTCTTT

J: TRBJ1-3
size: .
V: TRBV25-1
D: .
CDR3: CASSAQGNTIYF
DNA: TGTGCCAGCAGTGCACAGGGAAACACCATATATTTT

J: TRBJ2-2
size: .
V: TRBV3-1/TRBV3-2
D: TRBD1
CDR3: CASSRTGRTGELFF
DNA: TGTGCCAGCAGCCGGACAGGGCGCACCGGGGAGCTGTTTTTT

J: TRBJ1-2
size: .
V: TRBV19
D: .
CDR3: CASSIDLQVNYGYTF
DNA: TGTGCCAGTAGTATAGACCTACAGGTTAACTATGGCTACACCTTC

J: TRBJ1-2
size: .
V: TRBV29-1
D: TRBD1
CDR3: CSVGQGQGQGYGYTF
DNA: TGCAGCGTTGGACAAGGACAGGGGCAGGGCTATGGCTACACCTTC